This T cell receptor (beta chain) appears in the sequencing data of a study of OX40 agonist ivuxolimab in advanced cancers. Overall study context: Ivuxolimab, an agonistic anti-OX40 (CD134) antibody, was given to patients. Enrolled patients in dose escalation had cancers that were hepatocellular carcinoma, melanoma, renal cell or head and neck cancer. With a range of about 20 to 79, age averaged roughly 61 years, and roughly 80% were male. Past anti-PD-1, anti-PD-L1 or anti-CTLA-4 therapy was accepted, and 40% to 50% had received some.

V lost 3 bases, J lost 8 bases, and 11 bases lay in between. From germline, CDR1 is SNHLY and CDR2 FYNNEI. The CDR3 has 12 amino acids. The data were produced by immunoSEQ multiplex PCR, yet TCRdb's version contains in-frame clones alone and is incomplete. The repertoire holds 95,000 to 100,000 clones, with roughly 91% as singletons. This specimen consisted of CD4+ or CD8+ T cells sorted from blood, obtained in a trial of the OX40 agonist ivuxolimab. The sequence was collected from an adult with an advanced solid tumor such as melanoma, head and neck, liver or kidney cancer. The chain has TRBV2 and TRBJ2-7; D uncertain. CDR3: CASSEATPKQYF. Written as DNA, the CDR3 is TGTGCCAGCAGTGAGGCGACACCTAAGCAGTACTTC.